Shown below are 10 T cell receptor beta chains from a single sample sequenced in a study of T cell responses to AZD1222 COVID-19 vaccine. Profiling relied on immunoSEQ multiplex PCR, and the TCRdb table lists in-frame clones only, not all of them. The sample records more than 110,000 clones, almost 95% being singletons. The starting material was peripheral blood, obtained 28 days after the second AZD1222 dose. Source of these receptors: an adult who received the AZD1222 COVID-19 vaccine.

CDR3 nucleotides: TGTGCCAGCAGCGGGTACCTGGGAGGGGCCAAAAACATTCAGTACTTC. Its translation is CASSGYLGGAKNIQYF. The J gene is TRBJ2-4, the V gene TRBV9; 7 nucleotides line up with TRBD2. The germline V gene encodes CDR1 SGDLS and CDR2 YYNGEE. Germline trimming cut 3 bases from V and 1 base from J; bases unmatched to any gene: 7. The CDR3 is 16 residues long.

This chain joins TRBV10-3 and TRBJ2-6, with D possibly TRBD2 on 5 matching bases. The length of the CDR3 is 16 residues. Trimming stripped 7 bases from V and 0 bases from J, with 13 bases between. The germline gives CDR1 ENHRY, CDR2 SYGVKD. CDR3 coding DNA: TGTGCCATCACGGCGGGTTTGCCCTCTGGGGCCAACGTCCTGACTTTC. Translating it yields CAITAGLPSGANVLTF.

This chain connects TRBV19 to TRBJ1-2; 7 bases align to TRBD1. This CDR3 is 15 amino acids long. CDR1 is LNHDA, CDR2 SQIVND, per germline (reference sequence). Germline trimming cut 7 bases from V and 4 bases from J; bases unmatched to any gene: 12. Here the CDR3 DNA reads TGTGCCAGTACGTGGGCGGGACAGACCGGCTATGGCTACACCTTC. Translation: CASTWAGQTGYGYTF.

The chain combines TRBV28 with TRBJ1-2; 7 nucleotides match TRBD1. Germline values: CDR1 MDHEN, CDR2 SYDVKM. The CDR3 contains 21 residues. J lost 0 bases, V lost 5 bases, and 24 bases had no gene match. This CDR3 is CASSNTPRLRGPGGTNYGYTF. CDR3 nucleotide sequence: TGTGCCAGCAGTAACACCCCCCGGTTGAGGGGGCCGGGCGGGACTAACTATGGCTACACCTTC.

V is TRBV18 and J is TRBJ1-4; a weak D match, TRBD1 (5 bases). Germline V gene lookup returns CDR1 KGHSH and CDR2 LQKENI. V was cut by 4 bases and J by 10 bases, with 13 bases left in between. The CDR3 totals 13 residues. The CDR3 DNA sequence: TGTGCCAGCTCACAGGAAGGGAGGGGAAAACTGTTTTTT. Its translation: CASSQEGRGKLFF.

This clone was observed a single time. The chain joins TRBV10-1 to TRBJ2-3, with 8 bases fitting TRBD1. The CDR3 covers 14 residues. Trimming removed 4 bases from V and 9 bases from J; junction bases left unmatched: 9. Germline-derived CDR1 and CDR2 are WNHNN and SYGVQD (reference sequence). The CDR3 loop is CASSVSPGGATQYF. The CDR3 bases are TGCGCCAGCAGTGTATCCCCAGGGGGCGCGACGCAGTATTTT.

The chain joins TRBV6-6 to TRBJ2-2, with D unclear. CDR1 and CDR2 (germline): MNHNY, SVGAGI (reference sequence). Trimming shortened V by 4 bases and J by 4 bases, and 10 bases separated the two germline ends. This CDR3 is 14 amino acids long. As DNA, the CDR3 is TGTGCCAGCAGTTCTCTAGTATCCACCGGGGAGCTGTTTTTT. This translates into CASSSLVSTGELFF.

The chain links TRBV19 to TRBJ2-5; D may be TRBD1 or TRBD2 (5 bases each). V lost 4 bases, J lost 2 bases, and 11 bases lay in between. The germline gives CDR1 LNHDA, CDR2 SQIVND (reference sequence). The CDR3 runs to 14 residues. CDR3 sequence: CASSSPGRQETQYF. The DNA for the CDR3 is TGTGCCAGTAGTAGTCCGGGACGGCAAGAGACCCAGTACTTC. Combining the CDR3 with reference TRBV19 and TRBJ2-5 gives the whole variable domain DGGITQSPKYLFRKEGQNVTLSCEQNLNHDAMYWYRQDPGQGLRLIYYSQIVNDFQKGDIAEGYSVSREKKESFPLTVTSAQKNPTAFYLCASSSPGRQETQYFGPGTRLLVL.

The V gene is TRBV5-1, the J gene TRBJ2-2, with TRBD2 as a possible D gene (5 bases). The CDR3 spans 16 residues. With 4 bases removed from V and 2 bases from J, the gap between germline ends came to 15 bases. Per germline, CDR1 SGHRS and CDR2 YFSETQ. CDR3 bases: TGCGCCAGCAGCCTTTCATACCGACTAAACACCGGGGAGCTGTTTTTT. This sequence encodes CASSLSYRLNTGELFF.

The genes are TRBV6-5 and TRBJ1-2; possible D gene TRBD1, 6 bases. V was pared by 6 bases and J by 4 bases, with 12 bases between. CDR3 length: 13 amino acids. CDR1 and CDR2 from the germline V gene are MNHEY and SVGAGI. The CDR3 DNA is TGTGCCAGCAGGTTTACAGGGTCCTATGGCTACACCTTC. It yields the protein CASRFTGSYGYTF.